A single sample is the source of the 25 T cell receptor beta chains below, sequenced in a study of T cells in Graves' hyperthyroidism and ophthalmopathy. TCR beta CDR3 regions were amplified from RNA transcripts. In the first-round RT-PCR of the TCR CDR3, the HTBI primer set was used. TCRdb re-analysed the multiplex PCR reads in MiXCR, keeping a single row per CDR3 protein. The data contain around 660,000 distinct CDR3 sequences, 45% of them singletons. Source material: peripheral blood or thyroid tissue (not recorded which). The receptors come from an adult man with Graves' disease, either hyperthyroidism or ophthalmopathy (not recorded which).

This clonotype was counted only a few times. The V call is TRBV5-8, the J call TRBJ2-7; 7 nucleotides match TRBD2. V shed 4 bases, J shed 7 bases, and the junction held 11 bases outside the gene matches. Per the germline V gene, CDR1 is SGHTS and CDR2 is YDEGEE. The CDR3 totals 14 residues. The CDR3 protein is CASSIGLEAWEQYF. The CDR3 nucleotides are TGTGCCAGCAGCATCGGACTAGAAGCCTGGGAGCAGTACTTC.

The J gene is TRBJ1-1, the V gene TRBV10-3; D is ambiguous. The length of the CDR3 is 12 residues. Germline lookup yields CDR1 ENHRY and CDR2 SYGVKD. CDR3 sequence (DNA): TGTGCTAGTGTCTTCATGAACACTGAAGCTTTCTTT. Translating gives CASVFMNTEAFF.

A word on this clonotype: A much larger clone is a single base away; this may be a read error. V and J are TRBV7-3 and TRBJ2-7, with D unclear. The CDR3 loop spans 11 amino acids. Germline CDR1 reads SGHTA; CDR2 reads FQGTGA. The CDR3: CASSPRSERYF. For the CDR3, the DNA is TGTGCCAGCAGCCCCAGATCGGAGCGGTACTTC.

Of note for this clonotype: This may arise from a read error, as a much more abundant clone is one base away. CDR3 DNA sequence: TGTGCCATCAGTGAAAGCAAACTCTACGAGCAGTACTTC. Translating gives CAISESKLYEQYF. The chain is built from TRBV10-3 and TRBJ2-7; D unclear. The germline gives CDR1 ENHRY, CDR2 SYGVKD. This CDR3 region has 13 residues. V was shortened by 3 bases and J by 3 bases, with 9 bases between the two germline ends.

The rearrangement links TRBV29-1 to TRBJ1-1; the D is unclear. V lost 4 bases to trimming and J lost 12 bases, with 18 bases between them. The germline CDR1 and CDR2 sequences are SQVTM and ANQGSEA. The CDR3 totals 12 residues. CDR3 bases: TGCAGCGTTGCTGGCGGGCTTGGTGTATCTTTCTTT. The encoded protein is CSVAGGLGVSFF.

This chain connects TRBV20-1 to TRBJ2-2, with 9 bases lining up with TRBD2. The germline V gene has CDR1 DFQATT and CDR2 SNEGSKA (reference sequence). V lost 0 bases, J lost 1 base, and 3 bases stayed unmatched. This CDR3 has 16 amino acids. The CDR3 loop is CSARDAGGLNTGELFF. The CDR3 DNA reads TGCAGTGCTAGAGATGCGGGGGGGCTGAACACCGGGGAGCTGTTTTTT.

The chain has TRBV15 and TRBJ1-2; possible D gene TRBD1, 5 bases. There are 16 residues in the CDR3. Trimming took off 3 bases at V and 13 bases at J, with 27 bases between the two ends. Germline CDR1 reads LNHNV; CDR2 reads YYDKDF (reference sequence). CDR3 DNA sequence: TGTGCCACCAGCAGTGGGGGGGGAGGAACTACCTATGTCTCCACCTTC. This gives the protein CATSSGGGGTTYVSTF.

Regarding this clonotype: An end of the junction does not agree with germline; a read error may underlie this. The rearrangement uses TRBV15 and TRBJ1-6, with D perhaps matching TRBD1 (6 bases). Germline lookup yields CDR1 LNHNV and CDR2 YYDKDF (reference sequence). This CDR3 has 14 amino acids. The CDR3: CASSLQGGQSPLHF. CDR3 in DNA: TGTGCCAGCAGCTTACAGGGAGGGCAATCACCCCTCCACTTT. Drawing the rest from reference TRBV15 and TRBJ1-6, the complete variable domain is DAMVIQNPRYQVTQFGKPVTLSCSQTLNHNVMYWYQQKSSQAPKLLFHYYDKDFNNEADTPDNFQSRRPNTSFCFLDIRSPGLGDTAMYLCASSLQGGQSPLHFGNGTRLTVT.

The sample holds many counts of this clonotype. This rearrangement joins TRBV29-1 to TRBJ1-5; weak D call: TRBD1 (5 bases). Trimming removed 5 bases from V and 7 bases from J, with 15 bases in between. The CDR3 sequence is 13 residues long. CDR1 and CDR2 (germline): SQVTM, ANQGSEA. The chain's CDR3 is CSVYSGSGQPQHF. CDR3 sequence (DNA): TGCAGCGTTTACTCAGGGTCTGGGCAGCCCCAGCATTTT. The variable domain in full, with the rest retrieved from reference TRBV29-1 and TRBJ1-5, is SAVISQKPSRDICQRGTSLTIQCQVDSQVTMMFWYRQQPGQSLTLIATANQGSEATYESGFVIDKFPISRPNLTFSTLTVSNMSPEDSSIYLCSVYSGSGQPQHFGDGTRLSIL.

In the case of this clonotype: A read error may explain this, as a much larger clone is one base away. The V gene is TRBV10-3, the J gene TRBJ2-7; D tentatively fits TRBD1 or TRBD2 (5 bases each). This CDR3 contains 14 residues. The germline V gene encodes CDR1 ENHRY and CDR2 SYGVKD. The chain's CDR3 is CAISPLEGTYERYF. The DNA of the CDR3 is TGTGCCATCAGCCCCCTCGAGGGGACCTACGAGCGGTACTTC.

The chain carries TRBV7-9 and TRBJ1-2; tentative D call: TRBD1 (6 bases). Germline assignment: CDR1 SEHNR and CDR2 FQNEAQ (reference sequence). This CDR3 has 16 residues. Trimming pared 1 base from V and 5 bases from J, leaving 17 bases between. This CDR3 reads CASSLEPPDRRYGYTF. The CDR3 DNA sequence: TGTGCCAGCAGCTTAGAACCGCCCGACAGGCGGTATGGCTACACCTTC. Using reference TRBV7-9 and TRBJ1-2 for the parts outside the CDR3, the full variable domain is DTGVSQNPRHKITKRGQNVTFRCDPISEHNRLYWYRQTLGQGPEFLTYFQNEAQLEKSRLLSDRFSAERPKGSFSTLEIQRTEQGDSAMYLCASSLEPPDRRYGYTFGSGTRLTVV.

The chain carries TRBV6-1 and TRBJ2-7; 8 nucleotides match TRBD2. Germline V gene data show CDR1 as MNHNS and CDR2 as SASEGT. The CDR3 extends over 14 amino acids. J was trimmed by 4 bases and V by 3 bases; bases with no gene match: 5. The CDR3 loop is CASSEGTRHYEQYF. DNA of the CDR3: TGTGCCAGCAGTGAGGGGACTAGACATTACGAGCAGTACTTC.

This clonotype was seen many times. At one end the junction does not follow the germline gene, possibly because of a read error. This chain uses TRBV7-9 with TRBJ1-6; D unresolved. The germline V gene has CDR1 SEHNR and CDR2 FQNEAQ (reference sequence). The CDR3 contains 12 residues. The CDR3 reads CASSQPGGPLDF. CDR3 nucleotides: TGTGCCAGCAGCCAACCTGGAGGGCCCCTCGACTTT.

This clonotype was picked up many times. The chain joins TRBV7-9 to TRBJ2-5; 8 nucleotides align to TRBD2. The ends lost 5 bases at V and 4 bases at J; junction bases unmatched: 6. The CDR3 has 14 amino acids. The V gene's germline CDR1 is SEHNR and CDR2 FQNEAQ (reference sequence). CDR3 amino acids: CASSQGTRGETQYF. Here the CDR3 DNA reads TGTGCCAGCAGCCAAGGGACTAGAGGAGAGACCCAGTACTTC.

This clonotype has just a few counts. J is TRBJ1-1 and V is TRBV2; D is possibly TRBD1 (6 bases). There are 12 residues in the CDR3. Germline V gene sequence: CDR1 SNHLY, CDR2 FYNNEI. V was trimmed by 5 bases and J by 7 bases, leaving 11 bases between them. The CDR3 here is CASSLTGIEAFF. The DNA of the CDR3 is TGTGCCAGCAGTCTGACAGGTATTGAAGCTTTCTTT.

The rearrangement links TRBV29-1 to TRBJ2-2; D ambiguous. CDR1 SQVTM and CDR2 ANQGSEA come from the germline V gene. This CDR3 has 10 residues. Here the CDR3 reads CSGQVGELFF. In DNA form, the CDR3 reads TGCAGTGGGCAGGTTGGGGAGCTGTTTTTT.

This clonotype has more than one count but fewer than ten. In DNA, the CDR3 is TGCAGTGCTGCCTCTCGGGCCCTCAATCAGCCCCAGCATTTT. It yields the protein CSAASRALNQPQHF. The chain has TRBV20-1 and TRBJ1-5; no clear D. This CDR3 is built from 14 residues. V lost 5 bases, J lost 3 bases, and 14 bases lay in between. Germline CDR1 DFQATT, CDR2 SNEGSKA (reference sequence).

The gene calls are TRBV15 and TRBJ1-6; TRBD1 aligns across 9 bases. Germline lookup yields CDR1 LNHNV and CDR2 YYDKDF (reference sequence). Trimming cost V 8 bases and J 8 bases; bases outside gene matches: 7. The CDR3 is 14 amino acids. The CDR3 loop reads CATSGTGIDSPLHF. Here the CDR3 DNA reads TGTGCCACCTCCGGGACAGGGATCGATTCACCCCTCCACTTT.

The chain carries TRBV7-9 and TRBJ2-7; D ambiguous. The CDR3 contains 15 residues. CDR1 is SEHNR and CDR2 is FQNEAQ in the germline V gene (reference sequence). Deletions cut 3 bases from V and 1 base from J, with 13 bases between. Here the CDR3 DNA reads TGTGCCAGCAGCTTTCCATCTGACGGATCCTACGAGCAGTACTTC. This encodes CASSFPSDGSYEQYF.

The table lists this clonotype with many counts. The chain joins TRBV6-5 to TRBJ2-5; tentative D call: TRBD2 (5 bases). The length of the CDR3 is 13 residues. V gave up 2 bases and J gave up 5 bases, with 9 bases separating them. Germline CDR1 and CDR2: MNHEY and SVGAGI. This chain's CDR3 is CASSYAGSETQYF. CDR3 sequence (DNA): TGTGCCAGCAGTTACGCGGGTAGCGAGACCCAGTACTTC.

The chain joins TRBV10-3 to TRBJ2-7; D uncertain. CDR1 ENHRY and CDR2 SYGVKD come from the germline V gene. The CDR3 covers 15 residues. V gave up 5 bases and J gave up 3 bases, with 17 bases separating them. As DNA, the CDR3 is TGTGCCATCAGTAACCCGACCAGCCCTTACTACGAGCAGTACTTC. Its protein is CAISNPTSPYYEQYF.

CDR3 bases: TGTGCCAGCAGTTTGGCGGGGTGGGCCGAGCAGTACTTC. The encoded protein is CASSLAGWAEQYF. V gene TRBV7-2 combines with J gene TRBJ2-7; maybe TRBD2 (6 bases). The CDR3 sequence is 13 residues long. The germline V gene has CDR1 SGHTA and CDR2 FQGNSA. Trimming removed 6 bases from V and 6 bases from J, with 15 bases in between.

The chain carries TRBV12-3 or TRBV12-4 and TRBJ2-5; TRBD1 is a possible D gene (6 bases). The CDR3 is 14 residues long. Trimming cost V 5 bases and J 3 bases, with 13 bases left between them. The CDR3 nucleotides are TGTGCCAGCAGTGCAGGGGCAGGGAAAGAGACCCAGTACTTC. This translates into CASSAGAGKETQYF.

This clonotype occurred many times. The chain's CDR3 is CAISESTRSYEAFF. The CDR3 coding sequence is TGTGCCATCAGTGAGTCGACTCGATCGTACGAAGCTTTCTTT. This chain joins TRBV10-3 and TRBJ1-1; D uncertain. Germline values: CDR1 ENHRY, CDR2 SYGVKD. This CDR3 contains 14 residues. Trimming pared 0 bases from V and 8 bases from J, leaving 13 bases between.

Notes on this clonotype: Since a much larger clone is just one base distant, this may be a read error. J is TRBJ1-1 and V is TRBV19; D may be TRBD1 (5 bases). Germline V gene data show CDR1 as LNHDA and CDR2 as SQIVND (reference sequence). This CDR3 spans 15 amino acids. The CDR3 reads CASSTPRAVNTEASF. The DNA of the CDR3 is TGTGCCAGTAGTACCCCCAGGGCGGTGAACACTGAAGCTTCCTTT.